The rows below give T cell receptor beta chains drawn from one sample of a study of beta chain features in type 1 diabetes. Assay: immunoSEQ multiplex PCR; the TCRdb copy retains only in-frame clones and omits some. The sample lists under 400,000 clones; 11% to 15% were seen once. Source material: central memory CD4+ T cells from blood. All receptors derive from a man younger than 45 in good health. The CDR3 runs from the conserved cysteine through the conserved F or W. The order of the fields is clone size, J gene, V gene, CDR3 length, D gene, CDR3 protein, CDR3 DNA. A D gene is named only where the DNA matches it firmly. Clone size is not always given. Where it is, it says once, few, many or a class for expanded clones.

abundance: -; j_gene: TRBJ2-7; v_gene: TRBV5-4; len: 16; d_gene: -; CDR3aa: CASSLMRPGSNYEQYF; CDR3nt: TGTGCCAGCAGCCTGATGAGGCCCGGGAGCAACTACGAGCAGTACTTC
abundance: few; j_gene: TRBJ1-4; v_gene: TRBV4-3; len: 15; d_gene: -; CDR3aa: CASSQEGQINEKLFF; CDR3nt: TGCGCCAGCAGCCAAGAAGGACAGATTAATGAAAAACTGTTTTTT
abundance: few; j_gene: TRBJ2-2; v_gene: TRBV9; len: 16; d_gene: TRBD1; CDR3aa: CASSALTGGGSGELFF; CDR3nt: TGTGCCAGCAGCGCGCTCACAGGGGGTGGAAGCGGGGAGCTGTTTTTT
abundance: -; j_gene: TRBJ2-2; v_gene: TRBV25-1; len: 16; d_gene: -; CDR3aa: CASSEGELRGTGELFF; CDR3nt: TGTGCCAGCAGTGAAGGCGAACTACGGGGCACCGGGGAGCTGTTTTTT
abundance: few; j_gene: TRBJ2-1; v_gene: TRBV11-2; len: 15; d_gene: -; CDR3aa: CASSLAPGDYNEQFF; CDR3nt: TGTGCCAGCAGCTTAGCGCCGGGGGATTACAATGAGCAGTTCTTC
abundance: few; j_gene: TRBJ2-1; v_gene: TRBV5-4; len: 15; d_gene: -; CDR3aa: CASSHGEGVTNEQFF; CDR3nt: TGTGCCAGCAGCCATGGGGAGGGGGTTACGAATGAGCAGTTCTTC
abundance: many; j_gene: TRBJ2-3; v_gene: TRBV6-6; len: 13; d_gene: TRBD1; CDR3aa: CASREGGVDTQYF; CDR3nt: TGTGCCAGCCGAGAAGGGGGCGTAGATACGCAGTATTTT
abundance: few; j_gene: TRBJ1-1; v_gene: TRBV23-1; len: 16; d_gene: -; CDR3aa: CASSQLSYPVHSEAFF; CDR3nt: TGCGCCAGCAGTCAATTGAGTTATCCCGTCCATAGTGAAGCTTTCTTT
abundance: few; j_gene: TRBJ2-2; v_gene: TRBV21-1; len: 17; d_gene: -; CDR3aa: CASRGLAGVPCTGELFF; CDR3nt: TGTGCCAGCAGGGGACTAGCGGGGGTTCCTTGCACCGGGGAGCTGTTTTTT
abundance: few; j_gene: TRBJ1-1; v_gene: TRBV28; len: 15; d_gene: -; CDR3aa: CASSTTNRGGTEAFF; CDR3nt: TGTGCCAGCAGTACCACGAATAGGGGGGGGACTGAAGCTTTCTTT
abundance: -; j_gene: TRBJ2-1; v_gene: TRBV9; len: 15; d_gene: -; CDR3aa: CASSPRGALDNEQFF; CDR3nt: TGTGCCAGCAGCCCCAGAGGAGCGTTAGACAATGAGCAGTTCTTC
abundance: -; j_gene: TRBJ2-4; v_gene: TRBV27; len: 13; d_gene: -; CDR3aa: CASSFGLANIQYF; CDR3nt: TGTGCCAGCAGTTTTGGCCTAGCTAACATTCAGTACTTC
abundance: -; j_gene: TRBJ2-1; v_gene: TRBV6-1; len: 16; d_gene: TRBD2; CDR3aa: CASSEGSGGALNEQFF; CDR3nt: TGTGCCAGCAGTGAAGGAAGCGGGGGGGCCCTGAATGAGCAGTTCTTC
abundance: -; j_gene: TRBJ1-2; v_gene: TRBV7-2; len: 15; d_gene: TRBD1; CDR3aa: CASSLEGTGGVSYTF; CDR3nt: TGTGCCAGCAGCTTAGAGGGGACAGGGGGCGTCAGCTACACCTTC
abundance: -; j_gene: TRBJ1-2; v_gene: TRBV27; len: 13; d_gene: TRBD1; CDR3aa: CASSWDRGYGYTF; CDR3nt: TGTGCCAGCAGTTGGGACAGGGGCTATGGCTACACCTTC
abundance: few; j_gene: TRBJ2-3; v_gene: TRBV30; len: 13; d_gene: -; CDR3aa: CASQRRGTDTQYF; CDR3nt: TGTGCCTCGCAAAGACGGGGCACAGATACGCAGTATTTT
abundance: -; j_gene: TRBJ2-2; v_gene: TRBV7-2; len: 14; d_gene: -; CDR3aa: CASSLAGNTGELFF; CDR3nt: TGTGCCAGCAGCTTAGCAGGGAACACTGGGGAGCTGTTTTTT
abundance: -; j_gene: TRBJ2-3; v_gene: TRBV30; len: 14; d_gene: -; CDR3aa: CAWSVRRETDTQYF; CDR3nt: TGTGCCTGGAGTGTCCGAAGGGAGACAGATACGCAGTATTTT
abundance: -; j_gene: TRBJ1-6; v_gene: TRBV5-1; len: 14; d_gene: -; CDR3aa: CASREPTSSSPLHF; CDR3nt: TGCGCCAGCAGAGAACCGACGAGCTCATCACCCCTCCACTTT
abundance: -; j_gene: TRBJ1-6; v_gene: TRBV6-5; len: 14; d_gene: TRBD1; CDR3aa: CASTGTGVNSPLHF; CDR3nt: TGTGCCAGCACCGGGACAGGGGTTAATTCACCCCTCCACTTT
abundance: -; j_gene: TRBJ2-3; v_gene: TRBV14; len: 16; d_gene: TRBD2; CDR3aa: CASSQLSSGGADTQYF; CDR3nt: TGTGCCAGCAGCCAATTATCTAGCGGGGGGGCAGATACGCAGTATTTT
abundance: many; j_gene: TRBJ1-5; v_gene: TRBV2; len: 12; d_gene: -; CDR3aa: CASRRSGQPQHF; CDR3nt: TGTGCCAGCAGGCGGTCAGGACAGCCCCAGCATTTT
abundance: -; j_gene: TRBJ2-1; v_gene: TRBV30; len: 14; d_gene: TRBD1; CDR3aa: CAWSKGAGTYEQFF; CDR3nt: TGTGCCTGGAGTAAGGGGGCCGGGACCTATGAGCAGTTCTTC
abundance: -; j_gene: TRBJ2-5; v_gene: TRBV2; len: 11; d_gene: -; CDR3aa: CASSEILTQYF; CDR3nt: TGTGCCAGCAGTGAAATCCTGACCCAGTACTTC
abundance: few; j_gene: TRBJ1-2; v_gene: TRBV9; len: 13; d_gene: -; CDR3aa: CASSAGTNYGYTF; CDR3nt: TGTGCCAGCAGCGCCGGGACAAATTATGGCTACACCTTC
abundance: -; j_gene: TRBJ2-5; v_gene: TRBV9; len: 13; d_gene: TRBD2; CDR3aa: CASSSGTSETQYF; CDR3nt: TGTGCCAGCAGCTCAGGGACTAGCGAGACCCAGTACTTC
abundance: few; j_gene: TRBJ1-1; v_gene: TRBV5-6; len: 15; d_gene: -; CDR3aa: CASTPPRGPNTEAFF; CDR3nt: TGTGCCAGCACCCCCCCCCGGGGGCCGAACACTGAAGCTTTCTTT
abundance: -; j_gene: TRBJ2-2; v_gene: TRBV5-1; len: 15; d_gene: -; CDR3aa: CASSPKPVNTGELFF; CDR3nt: TGCGCCAGCAGCCCAAAACCCGTAAACACCGGGGAGCTGTTTTTT
abundance: few; j_gene: TRBJ2-3; v_gene: TRBV7-8; len: 18; d_gene: TRBD2; CDR3aa: CASSFRTSGRSSTDTQYF; CDR3nt: TGTGCCAGCAGCTTCAGGACTAGCGGGCGATCTAGCACAGATACGCAGTATTTT
abundance: few; j_gene: TRBJ1-2; v_gene: TRBV14; len: 14; d_gene: -; CDR3aa: CASSQDGVWSGYTF; CDR3nt: TGTGCCAGCAGCCAAGATGGGGTGTGGAGCGGCTACACCTTC
abundance: many; j_gene: TRBJ2-5; v_gene: TRBV7-2; len: 15; d_gene: -; CDR3aa: CASSSLTGPQETQYF; CDR3nt: TGTGCCAGCAGCTCATTGACCGGCCCCCAAGAGACCCAGTACTTC
abundance: few; j_gene: TRBJ1-2; v_gene: TRBV10-3; len: 13; d_gene: -; CDR3aa: CAISEPGKPGYTF; CDR3nt: TGTGCCATCAGTGAGCCGGGCAAACCTGGCTACACCTTC
abundance: -; j_gene: TRBJ1-5; v_gene: TRBV29-1; len: 11; d_gene: -; CDR3aa: CSVVYDQPQHF; CDR3nt: TGCAGCGTTGTATATGATCAGCCCCAGCATTTT
abundance: few; j_gene: TRBJ2-3; v_gene: TRBV9; len: 13; d_gene: -; CDR3aa: CASSVGRVDTQYF; CDR3nt: TGTGCCAGCAGCGTAGGGAGAGTAGATACGCAGTATTTT
abundance: -; j_gene: TRBJ2-2; v_gene: TRBV9; len: 17; d_gene: TRBD1; CDR3aa: CASSVDGQGAITGELFF; CDR3nt: TGTGCCAGCAGCGTAGATGGACAGGGGGCCATCACCGGGGAGCTGTTTTTT
abundance: few; j_gene: TRBJ2-3; v_gene: TRBV15; len: 14; d_gene: -; CDR3aa: CATRVQYEADTQYF; CDR3nt: TGTGCCACCAGGGTTCAATATGAGGCAGATACGCAGTATTTT
abundance: -; j_gene: TRBJ2-6; v_gene: TRBV15; len: 20; d_gene: TRBD1; CDR3aa: CATGSLTDRANSGGANVLTF; CDR3nt: TGTGCCACCGGATCTTTAACGGACAGGGCAAATTCTGGTGGGGCCAACGTCCTGACTTTC
abundance: few; j_gene: TRBJ2-7; v_gene: TRBV7-2; len: 16; d_gene: -; CDR3aa: CASSLEFGQGSYEQYF; CDR3nt: TGTGCCAGCAGCTTGGAATTTGGACAAGGGTCCTACGAGCAGTACTTC
abundance: -; j_gene: TRBJ1-1; v_gene: TRBV14; len: 14; d_gene: -; CDR3aa: CASSQRQGWTEAFF; CDR3nt: TGTGCCAGCAGCCAAAGGCAGGGATGGACTGAAGCTTTCTTT
abundance: -; j_gene: TRBJ2-1; v_gene: TRBV12-5; len: 14; d_gene: -; CDR3aa: CASDAARTYNEQFF; CDR3nt: TGTGCTAGTGATGCAGCACGCACCTACAATGAGCAGTTCTTC
abundance: -; j_gene: TRBJ1-1; v_gene: TRBV6-5; len: 14; d_gene: -; CDR3aa: CASRLGMTNTEAFF; CDR3nt: TGTGCCAGCAGGTTAGGGATGACGAACACTGAAGCTTTCTTT
abundance: few; j_gene: TRBJ2-5; v_gene: TRBV29-1; len: 16; d_gene: TRBD1; CDR3aa: CSVVLSPRGPGETQYF; CDR3nt: TGCAGCGTTGTCCTCTCACCCAGGGGGCCCGGGGAGACCCAGTACTTC
abundance: large; j_gene: TRBJ2-6; v_gene: TRBV5-5; len: 16; d_gene: -; CDR3aa: CASRGDTVSGANVLTF; CDR3nt: TGTGCCAGCAGGGGGGATACGGTCTCTGGGGCCAACGTCCTGACTTTC
abundance: few; j_gene: TRBJ2-5; v_gene: TRBV7-2; len: 16; d_gene: -; CDR3aa: CASSLVGNTPGETQYF; CDR3nt: TGTGCCAGCAGCTTAGTGGGGAACACCCCCGGGGAGACCCAGTACTTC
abundance: few; j_gene: TRBJ2-3; v_gene: TRBV5-1; len: 14; d_gene: -; CDR3aa: CASSFLTSADTQYF; CDR3nt: TGTGCCAGCAGCTTCCTTACGAGCGCAGATACGCAGTATTTT
abundance: few; j_gene: TRBJ1-3; v_gene: TRBV7-9; len: 14; d_gene: -; CDR3aa: CASSFGVTGNTIYF; CDR3nt: TGTGCCAGCAGCTTCGGGGTAACTGGAAACACCATATATTTT
abundance: -; j_gene: TRBJ2-7; v_gene: TRBV5-6; len: 14; d_gene: -; CDR3aa: CASSLAGRAYEQYF; CDR3nt: TGTGCCAGCAGCTTGGCGGGCAGGGCCTACGAGCAGTACTTC